This TCR beta chain was obtained from a study of early T cells in non-severe SARS-CoV-2 infection. Background on the study: Sequencing used unsorted whole-blood bulk RNA, so chains lack pairing.

As concerns this clonotype: Its cognate antigen is unknown.

CDR3 length equals 15 residues. Trimming pared 6 bases from V and 0 bases from J, leaving 12 bases between. Study-level findings and limits: VDJdb matches were skewed toward anti-spike CD8 T cell responses.

The protocol attached unique molecular identifiers to individual cDNA molecules. TCRdb reprocessed the 5' RACE reads with MiXCR, giving one entry per CDR3 protein. Of tens of thousands of distinct CDR3 sequences in the sample, about 16% are singletons; the top ten hold 4.1%. The material sequenced was whole blood, taken at baseline. The receptor's source is an adult who was a healthcare worker with PCR-confirmed SARS-CoV-2 infection or an uninfected control (not recorded which). The V gene is TRBV12-3 or TRBV12-4, the J gene TRBJ2-1; a weak D match, TRBD2 (6 bases). The CDR3 sequence: CASSTGVGSYNEQFF. The CDR3 bases are TGTGCCAGCAGCACGGGAGTGGGCTCCTACAATGAGCAGTTCTTC.